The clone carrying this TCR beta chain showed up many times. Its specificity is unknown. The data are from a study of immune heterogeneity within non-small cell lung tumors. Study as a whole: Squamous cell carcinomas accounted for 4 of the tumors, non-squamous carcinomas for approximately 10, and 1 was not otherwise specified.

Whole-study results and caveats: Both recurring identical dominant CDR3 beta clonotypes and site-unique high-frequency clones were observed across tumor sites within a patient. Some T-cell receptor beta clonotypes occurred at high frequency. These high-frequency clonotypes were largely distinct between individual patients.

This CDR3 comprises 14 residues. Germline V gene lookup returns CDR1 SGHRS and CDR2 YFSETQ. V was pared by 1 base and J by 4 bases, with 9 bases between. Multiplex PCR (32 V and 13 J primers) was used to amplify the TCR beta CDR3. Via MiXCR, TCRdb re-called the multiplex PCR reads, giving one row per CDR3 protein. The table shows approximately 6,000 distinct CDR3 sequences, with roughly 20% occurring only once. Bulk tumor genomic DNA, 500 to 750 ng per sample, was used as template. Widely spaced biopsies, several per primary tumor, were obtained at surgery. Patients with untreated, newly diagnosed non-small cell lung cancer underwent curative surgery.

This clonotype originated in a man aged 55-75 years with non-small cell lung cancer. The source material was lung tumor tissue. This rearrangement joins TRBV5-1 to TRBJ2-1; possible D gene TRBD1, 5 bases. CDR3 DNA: TGCGCCAGCAGCTTGTCAGGGCCTTACAATGAGCAGTTCTTC. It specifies CASSLSGPYNEQFF.